Reported below is one T cell receptor (beta chain). Participant reports of clinical history set cohort assignment. The method was immunoSEQ multiplex PCR; TCRdb's version includes in-frame clones alone and lacks a portion of them. The sample comprises 470,000 or so clones, roughly 87% of which are singletons, and roughly 2% rests with the top ten. The data derive from a study of blood T cell repertoires in COVID-19. Sequenced input: PBMCs or T cells enriched from blood (not recorded which). This TCR was sampled from a woman between 18 and 30 years old with acute COVID-19.

CDR3 sequence: CASSIPGLAGGETQYF. The CDR3 DNA reads TGTGCCAGTAGTATACCCGGACTAGCGGGGGGAGAGACCCAGTACTTC. V and J are TRBV19 and TRBJ2-5; the match to TRBD2 covers 14 bases. V lost 2 bases, J lost 4 bases, and 3 bases stayed unmatched. Germline CDR1 LNHDA, CDR2 SQIVND (reference sequence). The CDR3 is 16 amino acids.